These 26 T cell receptor beta chains originate from one sample sequenced in a study of cytomegalovirus exposure and HLA in healthy donors. Use of 60 Vbeta and 13 Jbeta primers characterized the PCR. Profiled with immunoSEQ multiplex PCR; TCRdb holds only in-frame clones, not every one. The repertoire holds tens of thousands of clones, with about three quarters as singletons. Material for sequencing was PBMCs. These receptor sequences come from a woman aged 40 to 50 in good health and CMV-seropositive.

The genes are TRBV5-1 and TRBJ2-2, with 8 bases aligning to TRBD2. Germline CDR1 SGHRS, CDR2 YFSETQ. The J segment lost 3 bases and the V segment lost 5 bases, leaving 3 bases of the junction unmatched. The CDR3 is 14 residues long. CDR3 bases: TGCGCCAGCAGTTACGGGGGGGACACCGGGGAGCTGTTTTTT. This sequence encodes CASSYGGDTGELFF.

V is TRBV12-5 and J is TRBJ2-1; D is possibly TRBD2 (5 bases). Germline V CDR1 and CDR2: LGHNT, FRNRAP. This CDR3 is built from 16 residues. Trimming left V 3 bases short and J 0 bases short, with 12 bases between. The CDR3 loop reads CASGFQDSYSYNEQFF. DNA for the CDR3: TGTGCTAGTGGTTTCCAGGACTCTTACTCCTACAATGAGCAGTTCTTC.

The V gene is TRBV2, the J gene TRBJ1-5; maybe TRBD1 (6 bases). This CDR3 region has 15 residues. V was clipped by 6 bases and J by 3 bases, with 15 bases between them. The germline gives CDR1 SNHLY, CDR2 FYNNEI. The CDR3: CASRIHGQPNQPQHF. The CDR3 DNA reads TGTGCCAGCAGGATACACGGACAGCCCAATCAGCCCCAGCATTTT.

This clone appeared once. The chain employs TRBV15 and TRBJ1-2; possibly TRBD1 for D (6 bases). Germline CDR1 is LNHNV and CDR2 is YYDKDF (reference sequence). The CDR3 contains 14 residues. V was pared by 0 bases and J by 6 bases, with 11 bases between. The CDR3 DNA reads TGTGCCACCAGCAGAGATGCGGCAGGGGATGGCTACACCTTC. Translating it yields CATSRDAAGDGYTF.

This clone was seen once. The chain is built from TRBV11-3 and TRBJ1-1; possibly TRBD1 for D (6 bases). Germline values: CDR1 SGHNT, CDR2 YENEEA. The CDR3 length is 15 residues. The V end lost 1 base, the J end lost 3 bases, and 12 bases lay between the germline ends. The CDR3 reads CASSLVSGVDTEAFF. Written as DNA, the CDR3 is TGTGCCAGCAGCTTAGTATCAGGGGTCGACACTGAAGCTTTCTTT.

The chain has TRBV11-1 and TRBJ2-1, with D uncertain. The V and J ends lost 1 base and 4 bases respectively, with 8 bases between them. CDR3 length: 14 residues. Germline-derived CDR1 and CDR2 are SGHAT and FQDESV (reference sequence). Written as DNA, the CDR3 is TGTGCCAGCAGCTTAGTGGCCCAGTACAATGAGCAGTTCTTC. Protein: CASSLVAQYNEQFF.

This clone was observed a few times. The chain links TRBV6-5 to TRBJ1-1, with 7 bases matching TRBD1. The CDR3 covers 15 residues. J was trimmed by 1 base and V by 8 bases; bases with no gene match: 10. The germline V gene has CDR1 MNHEY and CDR2 SVGAGI. DNA of the CDR3: TGTGCCAGCTTGGGACAGAGCATCGGGAACACTGAAGCTTTCTTT. This codes for CASLGQSIGNTEAFF.

This chain links TRBV29-1 with TRBJ2-7; 9 bases are a match to TRBD2. CDR3 length: 14 residues. The germline gives CDR1 SQVTM, CDR2 ANQGSEA. Trimming cost V 4 bases and J 5 bases; bases outside gene matches: 9. The CDR3 is CSVGKRGAGNEQYF. In DNA, the CDR3 is TGCAGCGTTGGGAAGCGGGGGGCAGGGAACGAGCAGTACTTC.

This clone was counted only a few times. The genes are TRBV7-8 and TRBJ2-1; 15 bases are a match to TRBD2. The CDR3 extends over 17 amino acids. J gave up 5 bases and V 5 bases, and 7 bases lay outside the gene matches. Germline values: CDR1 SGHVS, CDR2 FQNEAQ. The CDR3 coding sequence is TGTGCCAGCAGCCCGCGGACTAGCGGGGGGGGAGACAATGAGCAGTTCTTC. Protein: CASSPRTSGGGDNEQFF.

This chain links TRBV7-2 with TRBJ2-3, with 9 nucleotides matching TRBD2. CDR3 length equals 15 residues. Looked up from germline, CDR1 is SGHTA and CDR2 is FQGNSA. V was clipped by 3 bases and J by 6 bases; unmatched bases: 7. The CDR3 loop reads CASSFSSGERDTQYF. CDR3 DNA: TGTGCCAGCAGCTTCTCTAGCGGGGAGAGGGATACGCAGTATTTT.

This chain joins TRBV27 and TRBJ1-5, with TRBD1 as a possible D gene (6 bases). The CDR3 is 15 amino acids. Between the trimmed V and J ends, which lost 3 bases and 2 bases, there was a span of 11 bases. Germline V gene sequence: CDR1 MNHEY, CDR2 SMNVEV (reference sequence). In nucleotides, the CDR3 is TGTGCCAGCAGTTTGTTCTACAGGGGCAATCAGCCCCAGCATTTT. Translated, it gives CASSLFYRGNQPQHF.

The chain carries TRBV27 and TRBJ2-7; a possible D gene is TRBD1 (5 bases). V was shortened by 2 bases and J by 2 bases, with 10 bases between the two germline ends. The CDR3 is 14 residues long. The germline V gene encodes CDR1 MNHEY and CDR2 SMNVEV (reference sequence). The DNA for the CDR3 is TGTGCCAGCAGTTTAAAGGGGTATGCCTACGAGCAGTACTTC. It encodes CASSLKGYAYEQYF.

V and J are TRBV2 and TRBJ2-3, with D possibly being TRBD1 (5 bases). The CDR3 has 13 residues. Trimming stripped 8 bases from V and 5 bases from J, with 14 bases between. Germline V CDR1 and CDR2: SNHLY, FYNNEI. The CDR3 reads CASALGAEDTQYF. The CDR3 DNA reads as TGTGCCAGCGCTCTAGGGGCCGAAGATACGCAGTATTTT.

This chain joins TRBV2 and TRBJ2-1; 10 bases line up with TRBD2. Looked up from germline, CDR1 is SNHLY and CDR2 is FYNNEI. The CDR3 runs to 15 residues. V gave up 6 bases and J gave up 5 bases; unmatched junction bases: 7. The chain's CDR3 is CASRPLAGAHNEQFF. For the CDR3, the DNA is TGTGCCAGCAGGCCCCTAGCGGGGGCCCACAATGAGCAGTTCTTC.

This clone occurred a few times. A read error is likely here: a far larger clone is one base away. The chain is built from TRBV5-6 and TRBJ2-7; no definite D call. CDR1 is SGHDT and CDR2 is YYEEEE in the germline V gene. The CDR3 is 13 residues long. V lost 7 bases, J lost 0 bases, and 11 bases lay in between. CDR3 nucleotide sequence: TGTGCCAGCGGGCAGGATCCCTCCTACGAGCAGTACTTC. It is translated as CASGQDPSYEQYF. Based on the CDR3 plus reference TRBV5-6 and TRBJ2-7, the full variable domain is DAGVTQSPTHLIKTRGQQVTLRCSPKSGHDTVSWYQQALGQGPQFIFQYYEEEERQRGNFPDRFSGHQFPNYSSELNVNALLLGDSALYLCASGQDPSYEQYFGPGTRLTVT.

This chain joins TRBV5-4 and TRBJ2-7; TRBD2 matches at 8 bases. This CDR3 has 14 residues. CDR1 SGHNT and CDR2 YYREEE come from the germline V gene (reference sequence). V trimming: 2 bases; J trimming: 6 bases; junction bases outside the gene matches: 7. CDR3 sequence reads: CASSLRGGLIEQYF. The CDR3 DNA follows: TGTGCCAGCAGCTTACGGGGGGGGCTGATCGAGCAGTACTTC.

The chain couples TRBV29-1 to TRBJ2-3; possible D gene TRBD1, 5 bases. CDR1 SQVTM and CDR2 ANQGSEA come from the germline V gene. This CDR3 has 11 residues. The V end lost 5 bases, the J end lost 4 bases, and 7 bases lay between the germline ends. DNA for the CDR3: TGCAGCGTTCAGGGTGCAGATACGCAGTATTTT. Translated, it gives CSVQGADTQYF.

This clone has just a few counts. V and J are TRBV6-5 and TRBJ1-2; TRBD1 matches at 7 bases. Germline V CDR1 and CDR2: MNHEY, SVGAGI. V lost 6 bases to trimming and J lost 1 base; unmatched junction nucleotides: 8. CDR3 length equals 15 residues. This CDR3 is CASSRGTDYNYGYTF. The DNA for the CDR3 is TGTGCCAGCAGCCGCGGGACAGACTATAACTATGGCTACACCTTC.

The rearrangement links TRBV19 to TRBJ2-3; possible D gene TRBD1, 6 bases. Germline CDR1 is LNHDA and CDR2 is SQIVND (reference sequence). This CDR3 has 14 amino acids. Trimming cost V 7 bases and J 1 base, with 12 bases left between them. The CDR3 region is CASKAQGGTDTQYF. Written as DNA, the CDR3 is TGTGCCAGTAAGGCACAGGGTGGCACAGATACGCAGTATTTT. The full variable domain, its missing parts supplied by reference TRBV19 and TRBJ2-3, is DGGITQSPKYLFRKEGQNVTLSCEQNLNHDAMYWYRQDPGQGLRLIYYSQIVNDFQKGDIAEGYSVSREKKESFPLTVTSAQKNPTAFYLCASKAQGGTDTQYFGPGTRLTVL.

This clone appeared a few times. The rearrangement uses TRBV4-1 and TRBJ2-1; TRBD1 is a possible D gene (6 bases). CDR3 size: 15 residues. V shed 2 bases and J shed 8 bases, with 16 bases lying between them. In germline, CDR1 is MGHRA, CDR2 YSYEKL. The CDR3 nucleotides read TGCGCCAGCAGCCAAATGTTCGCAGGGGTGCATGAGCAGTTCTTC. Translating gives CASSQMFAGVHEQFF.

This chain connects TRBV19 to TRBJ1-4, with D maybe TRBD1 (5 bases). The V gene lost 0 bases and the J gene lost 8 bases, with 13 bases spanning the gap. Germline assignment: CDR1 LNHDA and CDR2 SQIVND (reference sequence). This CDR3 contains 15 residues. The CDR3 sequence is CASSIERGRGEKLFF. The CDR3 DNA is TGTGCCAGTAGTATAGAACGGGGACGGGGGGAAAAACTGTTTTTT.

V gene TRBV5-1 combines with J gene TRBJ2-7; perhaps TRBD1 as D (6 bases). V lost 4 bases, J lost 2 bases, and 13 bases lay in between. This CDR3 is 14 amino acids long. From germline, CDR1 is SGHRS and CDR2 YFSETQ. CDR3 residues: CASSPRGGTYEQYF. DNA for the CDR3: TGCGCCAGCAGCCCCAGGGGCGGAACCTACGAGCAGTACTTC.

The chain couples TRBV6-1 to TRBJ2-1; 7 positions agree with TRBD1. CDR1 and CDR2 (germline): MNHNS, SASEGT. J was trimmed by 0 bases and V by 6 bases; bases with no gene match: 5. CDR3 length: 15 amino acids. Here the CDR3 DNA reads TGTGCCAGCAGCCTGACAGGGTCCTCCTACAATGAGCAGTTCTTC. Its protein is CASSLTGSSYNEQFF.

V is TRBV27 and J is TRBJ1-6; 8 nucleotides align to TRBD1. The CDR3 has 15 amino acids. J gave up 8 bases and V 8 bases, and 11 bases lay outside the gene matches. Germline V lookup: CDR1 MNHEY, CDR2 SMNVEV (reference sequence). CDR3 nucleotides: TGTGCCAGCGGTCGGCCGGGACAGGTGGATTCACCCCTCCACTTT. Translation: CASGRPGQVDSPLHF.

The V gene is TRBV7-4, the J gene TRBJ2-3; D perhaps matches TRBD2 (5 bases). Germline V gene sequence: CDR1 SGHVT, CDR2 SQSDAQ. The CDR3 runs to 14 residues. The V end lost 4 bases, the J end lost 6 bases, and 14 bases lay between the germline ends. The DNA of the CDR3 is TGTGCCAGCAGCTCTAGCCTAGTACTCGATACGCAGTATTTT. Translating it yields CASSSSLVLDTQYF.

J is TRBJ2-1 and V is TRBV9, with TRBD2 matching over 8 bases. The V gene's germline CDR1 is SGDLS and CDR2 YYNGEE. V was clipped by 7 bases and J by 2 bases; unmatched bases: 8. CDR3 length: 15 amino acids. DNA of the CDR3: TGTGCCAGCGGTCGGGGGGGGGCCACCTACAATGAGCAGTTCTTC. Protein product: CASGRGGATYNEQFF.